The clone carrying this T cell receptor beta chain was seen many times. This record belongs to a study of early T cells in non-severe SARS-CoV-2 infection. TCRdb analysed the 5' RACE reads with MiXCR anew, one entry per CDR3 protein. Of tens of thousands of distinct CDR3 sequences listed, roughly 15% are singletons. The CDR3 sequence is 16 residues long. Per the germline V gene, CDR1 is SGHTS and CDR2 is YDEGEE. With 0 bases removed from V and 3 bases from J, the gap between germline ends came to 13 bases. The sample was whole blood. V usage is TRBV5-8 and J usage is TRBJ2-1, with D perhaps matching TRBD1 or TRBD2 (5 bases each). This clonotype was obtained from an adult who was a healthcare worker with PCR-confirmed SARS-CoV-2 infection or an uninfected control (not recorded which). The CDR3 DNA is TGTGCCAGCAGCTTGGGCCCGGGGACCAACTACAATGAGCAGTTCTTC. Encoded protein: CASSLGPGTNYNEQFF.